This is a list of T cell receptor beta chains from one sample in a study of post-analysis software for immune sequencing data. One entry per CDR3 protein, called by TCRdb with MiXCR from the PCR reads. The sample has a few hundred thousand distinct CDR3 sequences; around 31% are singletons. Sequenced: blood. The receptors originated from a girl under 18 with multiple sclerosis. Each CDR3 is given with its conserved first and last residue. Each record gives: clone size, J gene, D gene, V gene, CDR3 DNA, CDR3 protein. The D gene is left open where the match is weak. Only part of the rows carry a size: once, few, many, or a class if the clone is expanded.

-,TRBJ2-3,-,TRBV4-1,TGCGCCAGCAGCCTAAGAGGTTCTGGTTTGGGGGATACGCAGTATTTT,CASSLRGSGLGDTQYF
few,TRBJ1-1,TRBD1,TRBV7-9,TGTGCCAGCAGCCCCCGGACAGGGGAGGGAGAGACCACTGAAGCTTTCTTT,CASSPRTGEGETTEAFF
once,TRBJ1-6,-,TRBV18,TGTGCCAGCTCCGTAGACAGGAATTGGAATTCACCCCTCCACTTT,CASSVDRNWNSPLHF
many,TRBJ2-1,TRBD2,TRBV5-1,TGCGCCAGCAGCTTGGAAGCGGGGGGCTACAATGAGCAGTTCTTC,CASSLEAGGYNEQFF
few,TRBJ1-2,TRBD1,TRBV12-3/TRBV12-4,TGTGCCAGCAGTCCTGACAGGGGGATGGATGGCTACACCTTC,CASSPDRGMDGYTF
-,TRBJ2-7,-,TRBV5-1,TGTGCCAGCAGCCCCAGCCTCCACCAGGGCGAGCAGTACTTC,CASSPSLHQGEQYF
-,TRBJ2-1,TRBD1,TRBV5-4,TGTGCCAGCAGCTTATACAGGGGACCCTCCTACAATGAGCAGTTCTTC,CASSLYRGPSYNEQFF
-,TRBJ2-1,-,TRBV3-1,TGTGCCAGCAGCCACCGGGTCTACGGGAATGAGCAGTTCTTC,CASSHRVYGNEQFF
-,TRBJ1-2,-,TRBV19,TGTGCCAGTAGTATAACCCCCGCAGGAAGGACTAAGGGAGTATATGGCTACACCTTC,CASSITPAGRTKGVYGYTF
few,TRBJ2-1,-,TRBV20-1,TGCAGTGCTAGAGACAACCAGGTTAGCTCCTACAATGAGCAGTTCTTC,CSARDNQVSSYNEQFF
-,TRBJ2-1,TRBD2,TRBV29-1,TGCAGCGTCCCCCCGGGGCGGGGGGGGTTATATGAGCAGTTCTTC,CSVPPGRGGLYEQFF
few,TRBJ1-2,-,TRBV3-1,TGTGCCAGCAGCCCGAGTCGGGGATCTGGCTACACCTTC,CASSPSRGSGYTF
-,TRBJ2-1,TRBD2,TRBV2,TGTGCCAGCAGTGAAGCGTCTAGCGGGGGCAAATACAATGAGCAGTTCTTC,CASSEASSGGKYNEQFF
-,TRBJ1-1,-,TRBV15,TGTGCCACCAGCGAACAGGGAAAGGACACTGAAGCTTTCTTT,CATSEQGKDTEAFF
-,TRBJ1-1,-,TRBV12-3/TRBV12-4,TGTGCCAGCAGCCAAGAAATCACCGAAGCTTTCTTT,CASSQEITEAFF
few,TRBJ1-6,-,TRBV5-1,TGCGCCAGCAGCCTTGGGTCTTATTCACCCCTCCACTTT,CASSLGSYSPLHF
few,TRBJ1-2,-,TRBV10-3,TGTGCCATCAGTGATTGGGGGGGCGGCTACACCTTC,CAISDWGGGYTF
few,TRBJ2-5,-,TRBV3-1,TGTGCCAGCAGCCCCCAACAAGAGACCCAGTACTTC,CASSPQQETQYF
-,TRBJ1-1,-,TRBV20-1,TGCAGTGCCCCAATTATAGGCACTGAAGCTTTCTTT,CSAPIIGTEAFF
-,TRBJ2-7,TRBD2,TRBV18,TGTGCCAGCTCACCACCAGGGACTAGCGTCCTCTACGAGCAGTACTTC,CASSPPGTSVLYEQYF
-,TRBJ2-7,-,TRBV6-5,TGTGCCAGCCTCTCCTCCTACCGGGAGCAGTACTTC,CASLSSYREQYF
-,TRBJ2-3,TRBD2,TRBV14,TGTGCCAGCAGCCACCTGGGACTAGCGGGGGAGAGCACAGATACGCAGTATTTT,CASSHLGLAGESTDTQYF
few,TRBJ2-3,-,TRBV29-1,TGCAGCGTTGCCCCCACAGATACGCAGTATTTT,CSVAPTDTQYF
-,TRBJ2-7,TRBD2,TRBV6-2/TRBV6-3,TGTGCCAGCAGTTACTCGCCTAGCGGTAGCTCCTACGAGCAGTACTTC,CASSYSPSGSSYEQYF
few,TRBJ2-1,TRBD1,TRBV7-2,TGTGCCAGCAGCTTCGGGGACAGATACAATGAGCAGTTCTTC,CASSFGDRYNEQFF
-,TRBJ1-1,-,TRBV11-1,TGTGCCAGCAGCTTTGAAGGGAACACTGAAGCTTTCTTT,CASSFEGNTEAFF
many,TRBJ2-3,-,TRBV10-3,TGTGCCATCAGAACGGACAACGGGAGAGATACGCAGTATTTT,CAIRTDNGRDTQYF
few,TRBJ2-7,TRBD1,TRBV24-1,TGTGCCACCAGTGATCCCTGGAGTAACAGGGGGCTCGACGAGCAGTACTTC,CATSDPWSNRGLDEQYF
-,TRBJ2-1,TRBD2,TRBV10-3,TGTGCCATCAGAAAACTAGCGGGAGGATATAATGAGCAGTTCTTC,CAIRKLAGGYNEQFF
-,TRBJ2-7,TRBD2,TRBV20-1,TGCAGTGCTAGAGGGGACTACGAGAACTACGAGCAGTACTTC,CSARGDYENYEQYF
few,TRBJ2-7,-,TRBV5-6,TGTGCCAGCAGTCCTCCCCGTCGCTCCTACGAGCAGTACTTC,CASSPPRRSYEQYF
few,TRBJ2-1,-,TRBV5-1,TGCGCCAGCAGCTTGGTTTTAGGACTCTACAATGAGCAGTTCTTC,CASSLVLGLYNEQFF
few,TRBJ2-1,TRBD1,TRBV5-5,TGTGCCAGCAGGACGCCGGGACAGCTCTACAATGAGCAGTTCTTC,CASRTPGQLYNEQFF
few,TRBJ2-7,TRBD1,TRBV4-1,TGCGCCAGCAGCCAACTGTTTGGGACAGAAGCCTACGAGCAGTACTTC,CASSQLFGTEAYEQYF
-,TRBJ1-5,-,TRBV6-1,TGTGCCAGCAGTGAATGGGTCCGGGCAGGCAATCAGCCCCAGCATTTT,CASSEWVRAGNQPQHF
-,TRBJ1-2,-,TRBV5-6,TGTGCCAGCAGCTTGGGACAGGAACACTATGGCTACACCTTC,CASSLGQEHYGYTF
-,TRBJ1-1,TRBD1,TRBV3-1,TGTGCCAGCAGCCCCTGGACAGGGGAGGACACTGAAGCTTTCTTT,CASSPWTGEDTEAFF
-,TRBJ2-3,-,TRBV12-3/TRBV12-4,TGTGCCAGCAGGTCGTTATGGGATGTGCAGTATTTT,CASRSLWDVQYF
few,TRBJ2-7,TRBD2,TRBV20-1,TGCAGTGCTGAGCGGGGTAGGCTCTCCGAGCAGTACTTC,CSAERGRLSEQYF
few,TRBJ1-1,-,TRBV12-3/TRBV12-4,TGTGCCAGCACTCCTTGGGGAGGTGAAGCTTTCTTT,CASTPWGGEAFF
few,TRBJ1-6,TRBD1,TRBV10-3,TGTGCCATCAAATGGGACAGTTCCAACTCACCCCTCCACTTT,CAIKWDSSNSPLHF
once,TRBJ1-1,-,TRBV15,TGTGCCACCAGCCTAGGGATGACATCGGGAGCTTTCTTT,CATSLGMTSGAFF